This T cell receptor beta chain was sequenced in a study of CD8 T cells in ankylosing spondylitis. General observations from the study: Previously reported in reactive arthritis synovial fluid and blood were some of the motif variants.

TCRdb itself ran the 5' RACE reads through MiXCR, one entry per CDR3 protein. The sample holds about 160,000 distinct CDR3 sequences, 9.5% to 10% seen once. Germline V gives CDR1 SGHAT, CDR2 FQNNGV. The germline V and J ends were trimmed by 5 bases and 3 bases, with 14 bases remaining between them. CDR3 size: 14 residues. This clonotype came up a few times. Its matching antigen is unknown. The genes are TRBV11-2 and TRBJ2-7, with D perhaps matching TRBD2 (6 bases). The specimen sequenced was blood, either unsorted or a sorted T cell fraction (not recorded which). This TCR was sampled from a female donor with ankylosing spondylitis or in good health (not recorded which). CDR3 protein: CASSRPGLHYEQYF. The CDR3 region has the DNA TGTGCCAGCAGCCGCCCGGGACTCCACTACGAGCAGTACTTC.